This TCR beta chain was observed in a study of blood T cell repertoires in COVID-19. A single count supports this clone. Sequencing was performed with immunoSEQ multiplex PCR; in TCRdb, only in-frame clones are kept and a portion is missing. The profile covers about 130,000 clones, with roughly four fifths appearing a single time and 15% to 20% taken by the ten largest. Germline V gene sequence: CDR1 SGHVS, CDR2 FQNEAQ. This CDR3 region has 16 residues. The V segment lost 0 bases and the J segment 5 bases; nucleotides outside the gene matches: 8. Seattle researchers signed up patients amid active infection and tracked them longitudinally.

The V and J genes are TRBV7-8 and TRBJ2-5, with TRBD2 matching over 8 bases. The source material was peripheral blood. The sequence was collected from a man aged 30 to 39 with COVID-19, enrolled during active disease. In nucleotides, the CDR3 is TGTGCCAGCAGCTTAGCCGGCGGGGGGCAGGGGGAGACCCAGTACTTC. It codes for CASSLAGGGQGETQYF.